Presented here are 13 T cell receptor beta chains from one specimen sequenced in a study of CXCR3-negative and CXCR3-positive naive CD8 T cells. Broader study findings: Compared with CXCR3-negative naive cells, CXCR3-positive naive cells showed more hydrophobic TRB CDR3s.

Preparation of TRB cDNA libraries relied on 5' RACE carrying UMI labels. TCRdb re-called the 5' RACE reads and gives one entry per CDR3 protein, without DNA. This table holds about 63,000 distinct CDR3 sequences. For these TCRs, the target antigens are not known. Material for sequencing was naive CXCR3+ CD8+ T cells from blood. Subset defined: CD45RO-CCR7+CD27+CD95- naive CD8+ T cells expressing CXCR3 (TNR3+). The source is a human donor in good health. Some clones in this sample may be carry-over from other donors' samples.

The chain combines TRBV5-1 with TRBJ1-1; there is no DNA to check the TCRdb D call of TRBD1. The CDR3 consists of 14 residues. Germline lookup yields CDR1 SGHRS and CDR2 YFSETQ. Here the CDR3 reads CASSFGQGGPEAFF.

The rearrangement uses TRBV29-1 and TRBJ2-1; TCRdb gives TRBD2 as the D gene, but with no DNA this cannot be confirmed. Germline values: CDR1 SQVTM, CDR2 ANQGSEA. The CDR3 length is 16 residues. CDR3 residues: CSVLASGSGRYNEQFF.

V usage is TRBV5-1 and J usage is TRBJ1-1; there is no DNA to check the TCRdb D call of TRBD1. The CDR3 extends over 14 amino acids. Germline V gene lookup returns CDR1 SGHRS and CDR2 YFSETQ. The CDR3 region is CASSFGGKNTEAFF.

The V and J genes are TRBV3-1 and TRBJ2-7; as DNA is missing, the TRBD1 call by TCRdb cannot be tested. Germline CDR1 is LGHDT and CDR2 is YNNKEL (reference sequence). The CDR3 runs 15 residues. CDR3 sequence: CASSQVAGAAYEQYF.

The chain has TRBV7-3 and TRBJ2-7; absent DNA, TCRdb's TRBD2 call cannot be checked. This CDR3 has 13 residues. Per germline, CDR1 SGHTA and CDR2 FQGTGA. The CDR3 sequence: CASSLGPMKEQYF.

This chain links TRBV20-1 with TRBJ1-4. CDR1 and CDR2 (germline): DFQATT, SNEGSKA (reference sequence). The CDR3 extends over 14 amino acids. The CDR3 is CSARVPLDNEKLFF.

The chain is built from TRBV7-9 and TRBJ2-1; no DNA is available, so the TRBD2 call from TCRdb remains unchecked. The CDR3 covers 15 residues. Per the germline V gene, CDR1 is SEHNR and CDR2 is FQNEAQ (reference sequence). This CDR3 is CASSTRDSEDNEQFF.

This chain uses TRBV7-9 with TRBJ2-3; the TCRdb D gene call, TRBD2, has no DNA to confirm it. From germline, CDR1 is SEHNR and CDR2 FQNEAQ (reference sequence). The CDR3 consists of 18 residues. CDR3 region: CASSLGLAGGRSTDTQYF.

The chain uses TRBV5-1 and TRBJ1-1. Germline V gene lookup returns CDR1 SGHRS and CDR2 YFSETQ. CDR3 length: 15 residues. This CDR3 is CASSLEGGVGTEAFF.

The V and J genes are TRBV29-1 and TRBJ2-7; the TRBD1 assignment by TCRdb is unverifiable without DNA. The CDR3 spans 12 residues. Germline values: CDR1 SQVTM, CDR2 ANQGSEA. This CDR3 is CSTTEGSYEQYF.

The chain couples TRBV7-9 to TRBJ2-1; TCRdb names TRBD2, which stays unverified in the absence of DNA. CDR1 SEHNR and CDR2 FQNEAQ come from the germline V gene (reference sequence). This CDR3 is 14 amino acids long. CDR3 protein: CADSQLEGDNEQFF.

The rearrangement uses TRBV7-9 and TRBJ1-4; lacking DNA, the TRBD1 call made by TCRdb goes unchecked. The CDR3 runs 14 residues. Germline CDR1 reads SEHNR; CDR2 reads FQNEAQ (reference sequence). The CDR3 loop is CASSAAGQTEKLFF.

The gene calls are TRBV12-3 or TRBV12-4 and TRBJ1-1. The CDR3 runs 15 residues. The CDR3 sequence: CASSTRMGLNTEAFF.